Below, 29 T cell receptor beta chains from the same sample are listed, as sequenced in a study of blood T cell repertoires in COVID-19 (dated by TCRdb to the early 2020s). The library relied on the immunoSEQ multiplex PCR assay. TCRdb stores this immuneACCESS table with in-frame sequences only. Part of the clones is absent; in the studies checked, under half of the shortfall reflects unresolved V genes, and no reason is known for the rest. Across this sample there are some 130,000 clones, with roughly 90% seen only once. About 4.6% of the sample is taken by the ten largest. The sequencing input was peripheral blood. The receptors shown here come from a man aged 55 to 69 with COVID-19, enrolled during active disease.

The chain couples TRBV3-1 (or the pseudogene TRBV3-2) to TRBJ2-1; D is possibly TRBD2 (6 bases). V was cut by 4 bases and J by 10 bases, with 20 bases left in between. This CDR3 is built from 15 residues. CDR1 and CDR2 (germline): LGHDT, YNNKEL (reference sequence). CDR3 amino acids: CASSRFGTPGEEQFF. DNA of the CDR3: TGTGCCAGCAGCCGCTTCGGGACTCCGGGGGAGGAGCAGTTCTTC.

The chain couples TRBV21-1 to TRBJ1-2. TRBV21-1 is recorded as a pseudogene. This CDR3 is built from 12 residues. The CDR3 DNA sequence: TGTGCCATCGGAGTAAAGGCCTTAGGCTACACCTTC. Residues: CAIGVKALGYTF.

CDR3 DNA: TGTGCCAGCAGCTCTGCCCTAGCGGGAGAGTGGTACTTC. Translating gives CASSSALAGEWYF. This chain joins TRBV7-2 and TRBJ2-7, with 10 nucleotides matching TRBD2. The CDR3 covers 13 residues. Germline V gene lookup returns CDR1 SGHTA and CDR2 FQGNSA. The V gene end was trimmed by 4 bases and the J gene end by 12 bases; junction bases not matched to a gene: 9.

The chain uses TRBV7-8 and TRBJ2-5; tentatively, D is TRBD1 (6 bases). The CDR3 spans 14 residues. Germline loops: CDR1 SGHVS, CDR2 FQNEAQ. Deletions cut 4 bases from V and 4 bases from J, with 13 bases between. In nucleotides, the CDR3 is TGTGCCAGCAGCTCGGATGGCAGGGGAGAGACCCAGTACTTC. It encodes CASSSDGRGETQYF.

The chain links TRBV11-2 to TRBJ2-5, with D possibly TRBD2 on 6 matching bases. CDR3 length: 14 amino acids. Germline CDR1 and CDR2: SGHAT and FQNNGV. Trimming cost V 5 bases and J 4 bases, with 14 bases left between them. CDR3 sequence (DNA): TGTGCCAGCAGCCCCGGACTACCGACAGAGACCCAGTACTTC. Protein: CASSPGLPTETQYF.

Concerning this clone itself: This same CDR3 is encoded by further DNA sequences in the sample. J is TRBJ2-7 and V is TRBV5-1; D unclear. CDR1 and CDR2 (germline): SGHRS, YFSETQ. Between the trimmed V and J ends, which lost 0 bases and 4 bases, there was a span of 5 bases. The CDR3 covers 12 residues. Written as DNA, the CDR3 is TGCGCCAGCAGCTTGGGAGGTTACGAGCAGTACTTC. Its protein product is CASSLGGYEQYF.

CDR3 amino acids: CATSDSTGTNGGELFF. CDR3 nucleotide sequence: TGTGCCACCAGTGATTCGACAGGGACGAACGGCGGGGAGCTGTTTTTT. The rearrangement uses TRBV24-1 and TRBJ2-2; 7 nucleotides line up with TRBD1. Trimming removed 2 bases from V and 7 bases from J; junction bases left unmatched: 9. The CDR3 sequence is 16 residues long. Germline V gives CDR1 KGHDR, CDR2 SFDVKD.

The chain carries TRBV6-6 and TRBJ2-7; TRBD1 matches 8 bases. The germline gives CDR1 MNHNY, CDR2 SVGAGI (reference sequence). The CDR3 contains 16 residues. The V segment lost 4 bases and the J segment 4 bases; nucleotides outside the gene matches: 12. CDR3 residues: CASSFSLGRGQYEQYF. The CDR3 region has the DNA TGTGCCAGCAGTTTCTCCTTGGGCAGGGGGCAGTACGAGCAGTACTTC.

CDR3 DNA: TGTGCCAGCAAGGGAGTACGGCAGAACACTGAAGCTTTCTTT. Encoded protein: CASKGVRQNTEAFF. The V gene is TRBV27, the J gene TRBJ1-1; D gene ambiguous. Per germline, CDR1 MNHEY and CDR2 SMNVEV (reference sequence). The CDR3 is made up of 14 amino acids. The ends were cut back, 7 bases at V and 1 base at J, with 13 bases in the middle.

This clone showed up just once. The CDR3: CATSDSTGKGYTF. The DNA for the CDR3 is TGTGCCACCAGTGATTCGACAGGGAAAGGCTACACCTTC. The V and J genes are TRBV24-1 and TRBJ1-2; the match to TRBD1 covers 7 bases. The CDR3 runs 13 residues. Germline lookup yields CDR1 KGHDR and CDR2 SFDVKD. V lost 2 bases, J lost 8 bases, and 4 bases stayed unmatched.

The CDR3 loop is CAISGDGRDRGEYGYTF. The CDR3 DNA reads as TGTGCCATCAGTGGGGATGGACGGGACAGGGGGGAATATGGCTACACCTTC. The chain employs TRBV10-3 and TRBJ1-2, with TRBD1 identical over 11 bases. V gave up 4 bases and J gave up 5 bases; unmatched junction bases: 12. This CDR3 region has 17 residues. The germline V gene encodes CDR1 ENHRY and CDR2 SYGVKD.

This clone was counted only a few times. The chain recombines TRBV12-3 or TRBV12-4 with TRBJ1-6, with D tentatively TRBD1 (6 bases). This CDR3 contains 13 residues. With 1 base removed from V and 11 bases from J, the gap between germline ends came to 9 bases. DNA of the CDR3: TGTGCCAGCAGTTTAGACAGGGATACACCCCTCCACTTT. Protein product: CASSLDRDTPLHF.

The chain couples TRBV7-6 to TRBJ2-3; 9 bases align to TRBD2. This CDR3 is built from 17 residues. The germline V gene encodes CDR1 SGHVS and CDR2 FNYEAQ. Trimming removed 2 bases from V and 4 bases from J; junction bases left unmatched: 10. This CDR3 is CASSLNNPWTSADTQYF. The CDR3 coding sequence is TGTGCCAGCAGCTTAAATAACCCCTGGACTAGCGCAGATACGCAGTATTTT.

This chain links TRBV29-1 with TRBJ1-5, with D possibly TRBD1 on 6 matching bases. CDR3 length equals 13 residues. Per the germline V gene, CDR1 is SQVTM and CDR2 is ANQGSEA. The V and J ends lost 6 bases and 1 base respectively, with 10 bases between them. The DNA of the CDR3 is TGCAGCGTGCAACAGGGCAGCAATCAGCCCCAGCATTTT. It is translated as CSVQQGSNQPQHF.

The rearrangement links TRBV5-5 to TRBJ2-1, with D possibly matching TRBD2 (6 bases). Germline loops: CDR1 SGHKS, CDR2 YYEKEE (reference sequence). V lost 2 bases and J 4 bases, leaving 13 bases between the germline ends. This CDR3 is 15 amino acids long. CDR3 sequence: CASSFELGGYNEQFF. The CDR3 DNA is TGTGCCAGCAGCTTTGAGTTGGGGGGATACAATGAGCAGTTCTTC.

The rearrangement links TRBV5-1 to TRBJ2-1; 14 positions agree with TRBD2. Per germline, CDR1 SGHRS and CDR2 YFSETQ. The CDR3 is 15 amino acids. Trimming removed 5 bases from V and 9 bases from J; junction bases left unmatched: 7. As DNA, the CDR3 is TGCGCCAGCAGATCGGGACTAGCGGGAGATAGTGAGCAGTTCTTC. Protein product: CASRSGLAGDSEQFF.

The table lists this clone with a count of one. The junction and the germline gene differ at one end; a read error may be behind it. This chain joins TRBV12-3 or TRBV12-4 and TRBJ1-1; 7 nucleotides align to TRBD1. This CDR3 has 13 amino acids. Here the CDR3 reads CASSLDRDTEAFF. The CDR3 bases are TGTGCCAGCAGCTTAGACAGGGACACTGAAGCTTTCTTT.

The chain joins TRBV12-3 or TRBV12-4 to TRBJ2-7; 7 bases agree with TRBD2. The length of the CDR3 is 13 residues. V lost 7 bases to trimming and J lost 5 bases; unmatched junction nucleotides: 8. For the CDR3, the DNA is TGTGCCAGCAAGGCGGGAGTAAAGGACGAGCAGTACTTC. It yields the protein CASKAGVKDEQYF.

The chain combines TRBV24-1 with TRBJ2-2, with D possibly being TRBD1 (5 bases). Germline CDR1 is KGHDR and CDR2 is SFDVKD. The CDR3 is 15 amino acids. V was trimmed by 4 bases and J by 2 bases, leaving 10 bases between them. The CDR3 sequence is CATSETVSNTGELFF. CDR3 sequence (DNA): TGTGCCACCAGTGAGACAGTTTCTAACACCGGGGAGCTGTTTTTT.

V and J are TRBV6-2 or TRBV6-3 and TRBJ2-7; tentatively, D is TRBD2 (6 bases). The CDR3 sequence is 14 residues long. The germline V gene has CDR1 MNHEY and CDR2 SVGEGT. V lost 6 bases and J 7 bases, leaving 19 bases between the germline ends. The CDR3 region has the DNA TGTGCCAGCAGCTTAGTCGGAGGGTCGCAGGAGCAGTACTTC. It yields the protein CASSLVGGSQEQYF.

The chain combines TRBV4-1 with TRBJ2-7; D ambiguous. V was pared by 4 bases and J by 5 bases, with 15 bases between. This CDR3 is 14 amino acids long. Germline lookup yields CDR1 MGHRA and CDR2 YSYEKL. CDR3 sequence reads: CASSPSTGSHEQYF. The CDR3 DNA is TGCGCCAGCAGCCCATCGACTGGGTCCCACGAGCAGTACTTC.

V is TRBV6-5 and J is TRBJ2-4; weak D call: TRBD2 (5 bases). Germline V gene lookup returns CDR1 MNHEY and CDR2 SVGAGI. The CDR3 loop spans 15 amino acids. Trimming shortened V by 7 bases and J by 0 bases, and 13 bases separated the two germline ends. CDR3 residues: CASNLGREAKNIQYF. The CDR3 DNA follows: TGTGCCAGCAATCTAGGACGGGAAGCCAAAAACATTCAGTACTTC.

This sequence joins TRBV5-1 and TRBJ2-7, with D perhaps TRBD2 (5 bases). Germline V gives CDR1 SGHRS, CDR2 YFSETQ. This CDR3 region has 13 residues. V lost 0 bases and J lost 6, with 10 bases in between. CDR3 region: CASSLGGSGEQYF. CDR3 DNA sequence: TGCGCCAGCAGCTTGGGAGGGAGCGGCGAGCAGTACTTC.

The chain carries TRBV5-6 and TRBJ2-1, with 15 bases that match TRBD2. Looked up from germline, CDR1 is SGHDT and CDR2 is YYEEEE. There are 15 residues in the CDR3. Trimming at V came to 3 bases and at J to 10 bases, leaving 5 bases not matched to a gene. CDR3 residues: CASSSGLAGGWEQFF. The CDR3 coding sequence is TGTGCCAGCAGCTCGGGACTAGCGGGGGGCTGGGAGCAGTTCTTC.

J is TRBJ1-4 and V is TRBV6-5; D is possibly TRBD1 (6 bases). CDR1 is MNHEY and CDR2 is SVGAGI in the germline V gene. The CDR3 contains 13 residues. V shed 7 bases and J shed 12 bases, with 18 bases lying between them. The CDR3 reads CASTEEGGGQLFF. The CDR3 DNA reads TGTGCCAGCACCGAGGAAGGGGGGGGACAACTGTTTTTT.

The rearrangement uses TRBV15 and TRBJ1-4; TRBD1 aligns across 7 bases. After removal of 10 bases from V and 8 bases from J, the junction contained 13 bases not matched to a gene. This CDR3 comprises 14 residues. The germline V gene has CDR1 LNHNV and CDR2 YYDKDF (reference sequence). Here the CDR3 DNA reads TGTGCCATCACCCGGGACAGCGCAAACGAAAAACTGTTTTTT. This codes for CAITRDSANEKLFF.

The CDR3 reads CASSVGRQVNTEAFF. The DNA of the CDR3 is TGTGCCAGCAGCGTAGGGAGACAGGTGAACACTGAAGCTTTCTTT. V gene TRBV9 combines with J gene TRBJ1-1; TRBD1 is a possible D gene (6 bases). CDR1 SGDLS and CDR2 YYNGEE come from the germline V gene. The CDR3 contains 15 residues. Between the trimmed V and J ends, which lost 0 bases and 0 bases, there was a span of 9 bases.

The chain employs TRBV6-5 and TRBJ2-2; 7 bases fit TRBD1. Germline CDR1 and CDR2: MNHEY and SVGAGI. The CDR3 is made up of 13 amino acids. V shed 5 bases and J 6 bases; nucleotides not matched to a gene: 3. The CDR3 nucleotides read TGTGCCAGCAGTCCGAGGGGGCCCGGGGAGCTGTTTTTT. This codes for CASSPRGPGELFF.

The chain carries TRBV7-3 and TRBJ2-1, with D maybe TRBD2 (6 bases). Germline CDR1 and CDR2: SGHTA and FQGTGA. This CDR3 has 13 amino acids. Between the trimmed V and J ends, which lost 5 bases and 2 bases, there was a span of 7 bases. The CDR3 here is CASSPSAYNEQFF. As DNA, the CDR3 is TGTGCCAGCAGCCCTAGCGCCTACAATGAGCAGTTCTTC.